This T cell receptor beta chain was profiled in a study of shared clonotypes between healthy human individuals. The donors were all Caucasian adults (living in Nashville, Tennessee). Researchers partitioned CD4+ cells into CD45RA+ naive and CD45RA-negative memory subsets. Worth noting for this clone: Its antigen is currently unknown.

General observations from the study: As a rule, naive subsets had a larger estimated richness than memory subsets.

Methods used by the authors: Owing to the provision of junction-only sequences devoid of quality scores by immunoSEQ, filtering differed. Some clones are missing from TCRdb's copy, which holds only in-frame ones; the method was immunoSEQ multiplex PCR. V and J calls and clone size are given by that table; D and trimming were obtained from the DNA. The sample lists 2 million to 3 million clones; around nine tenths were seen once. Material: naive CD4+ T cells sorted from blood. Subset denoted: CD45RA+ positively selected. This TCR was sampled from a man between 18 and 35 years old in good health.

This CDR3 is CASSLRQEKLFF. The CDR3 DNA is TGTGCCAGCAGCCTCCGACAGGAAAAACTGTTTTTT. The genes are TRBV7-2 and TRBJ1-4; tentatively, D is TRBD1 (5 bases). The CDR3 totals 12 residues. CDR1 SGHTA and CDR2 FQGNSA come from the germline V gene. V was clipped by 5 bases and J by 8 bases, with 9 bases between them.